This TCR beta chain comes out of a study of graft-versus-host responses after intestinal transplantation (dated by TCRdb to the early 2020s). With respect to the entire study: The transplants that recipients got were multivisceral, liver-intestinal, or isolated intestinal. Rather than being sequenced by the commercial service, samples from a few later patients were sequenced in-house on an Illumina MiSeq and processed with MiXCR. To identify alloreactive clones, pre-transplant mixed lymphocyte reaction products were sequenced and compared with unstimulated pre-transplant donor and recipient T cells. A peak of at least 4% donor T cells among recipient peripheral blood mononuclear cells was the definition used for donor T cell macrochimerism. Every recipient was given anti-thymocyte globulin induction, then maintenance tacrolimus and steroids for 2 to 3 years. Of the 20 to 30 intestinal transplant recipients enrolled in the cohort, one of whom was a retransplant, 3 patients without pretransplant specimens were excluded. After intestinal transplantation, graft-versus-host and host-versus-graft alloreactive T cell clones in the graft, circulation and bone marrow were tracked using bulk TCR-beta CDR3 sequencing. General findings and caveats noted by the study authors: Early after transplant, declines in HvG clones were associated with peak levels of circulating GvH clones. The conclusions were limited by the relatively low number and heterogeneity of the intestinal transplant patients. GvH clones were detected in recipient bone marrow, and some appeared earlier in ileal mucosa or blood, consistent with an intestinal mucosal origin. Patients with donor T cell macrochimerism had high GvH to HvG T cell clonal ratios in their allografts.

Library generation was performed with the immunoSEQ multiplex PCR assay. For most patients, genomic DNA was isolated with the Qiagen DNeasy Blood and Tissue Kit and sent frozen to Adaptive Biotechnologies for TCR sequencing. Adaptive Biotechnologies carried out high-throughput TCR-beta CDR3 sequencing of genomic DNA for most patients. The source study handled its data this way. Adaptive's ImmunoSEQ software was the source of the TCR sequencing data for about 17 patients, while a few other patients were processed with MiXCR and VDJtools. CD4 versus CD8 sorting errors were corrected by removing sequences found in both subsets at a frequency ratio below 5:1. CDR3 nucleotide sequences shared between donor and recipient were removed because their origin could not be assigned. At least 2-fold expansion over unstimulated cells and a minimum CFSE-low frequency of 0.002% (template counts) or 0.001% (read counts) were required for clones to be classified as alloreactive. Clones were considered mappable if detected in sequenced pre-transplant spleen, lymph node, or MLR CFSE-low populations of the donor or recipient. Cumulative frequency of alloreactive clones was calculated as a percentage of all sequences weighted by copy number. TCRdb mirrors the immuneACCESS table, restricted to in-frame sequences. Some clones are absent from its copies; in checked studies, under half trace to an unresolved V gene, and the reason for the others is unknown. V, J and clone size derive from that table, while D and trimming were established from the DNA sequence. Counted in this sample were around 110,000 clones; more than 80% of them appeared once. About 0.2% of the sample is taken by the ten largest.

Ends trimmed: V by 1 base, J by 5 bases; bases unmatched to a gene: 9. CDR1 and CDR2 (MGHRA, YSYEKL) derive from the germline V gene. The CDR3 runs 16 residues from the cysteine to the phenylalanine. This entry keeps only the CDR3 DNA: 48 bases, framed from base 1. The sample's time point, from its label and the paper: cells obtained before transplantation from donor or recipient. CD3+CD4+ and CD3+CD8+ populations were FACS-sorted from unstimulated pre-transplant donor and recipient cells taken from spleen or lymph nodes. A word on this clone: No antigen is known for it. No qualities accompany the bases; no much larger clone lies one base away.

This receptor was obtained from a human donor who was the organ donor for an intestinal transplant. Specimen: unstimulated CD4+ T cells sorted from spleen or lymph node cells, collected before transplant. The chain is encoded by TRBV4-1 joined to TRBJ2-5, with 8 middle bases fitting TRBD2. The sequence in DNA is TGCGCCAGCAGCCAAGTCCAGCGGGAGCTCCAGGAGACCCAGTACTTC. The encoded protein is CASSQVQRELQETQYF.